The rows below give T cell receptor beta chains drawn from one sample of a study of cytomegalovirus exposure and HLA in healthy donors. The protocol was immunoSEQ multiplex PCR, while the TCRdb copy is restricted to in-frame clones and leaves out a portion. Counted here are approximately 100,000 clones, 85% occurring once; the ten biggest clones make up about 3.8%. The sample comprised PBMCs. These receptor sequences come from a man aged 25-45 years in good health and CMV-seronegative. Both conserved end residues are part of each CDR3. Each record gives: V gene, clone size, D gene, J gene, CDR3 protein, CDR3 DNA. A D gene is named only where the DNA matches it firmly. Size tells how often a clone was seen (once, few, many) or the class of an expanded clone, and some rows leave it out.

V gene: TRBV5-8
clone size: NA
D gene: NA
J gene: TRBJ2-7
CDR3 protein: CASSLFIFYEQYF
CDR3 DNA: TGTGCCAGCAGCTTATTTATATTCTACGAGCAGTACTTC

V gene: TRBV18
clone size: NA
D gene: NA
J gene: TRBJ2-5
CDR3 protein: CASSPRGRAETQYF
CDR3 DNA: TGTGCCAGCTCACCGCGGGGCCGTGCGGAGACCCAGTACTTC

V gene: TRBV6-6
clone size: NA
D gene: NA
J gene: TRBJ2-7
CDR3 protein: CATTRRGRRDYEQYF
CDR3 DNA: TGTGCCACCACGAGACGAGGGAGACGGGACTACGAGCAGTACTTC

V gene: TRBV5-6
clone size: NA
D gene: NA
J gene: TRBJ2-3
CDR3 protein: CASSLYPLRGTQYF
CDR3 DNA: TGTGCCAGCAGCCTTTACCCACTTCGGGGGACGCAGTATTTT

V gene: TRBV9
clone size: once
D gene: TRBD2
J gene: TRBJ2-3
CDR3 protein: CASSVEPSGSTTQYF
CDR3 DNA: TGTGCCAGCAGCGTAGAGCCTAGCGGGAGCACTACGCAGTATTTT

V gene: TRBV27
clone size: few
D gene: NA
J gene: TRBJ2-2
CDR3 protein: CASSFSGGELFF
CDR3 DNA: TGTGCCAGCAGTTTTTCGGGGGGGGAGCTGTTTTTT

V gene: TRBV5-4
clone size: once
D gene: NA
J gene: TRBJ2-7
CDR3 protein: CASSLGLDYEQYF
CDR3 DNA: TGTGCCAGCAGCTTGGGTCTAGACTACGAGCAGTACTTC

V gene: TRBV9
clone size: NA
D gene: TRBD1
J gene: TRBJ1-2
CDR3 protein: CASSVERQGQVGYTF
CDR3 DNA: TGTGCCAGCAGCGTAGAAAGACAGGGCCAAGTTGGCTACACCTTC

V gene: TRBV7-2
clone size: NA
D gene: TRBD2
J gene: TRBJ2-2
CDR3 protein: CASSFLLAGGGELFF
CDR3 DNA: TGTGCCAGCAGCTTTCTCCTAGCGGGAGGCGGGGAGCTGTTTTTT

V gene: TRBV25-1
clone size: NA
D gene: NA
J gene: TRBJ2-3
CDR3 protein: CASSETGSTDTQYF
CDR3 DNA: TGTGCCAGCAGTGAAACAGGGAGCACAGATACGCAGTATTTT

V gene: TRBV9
clone size: NA
D gene: NA
J gene: TRBJ2-2
CDR3 protein: CASSLTSHTNTGELFF
CDR3 DNA: TGTGCCAGCAGCCTTACTAGCCACACTAACACCGGGGAGCTGTTTTTT

V gene: TRBV14
clone size: NA
D gene: TRBD2
J gene: TRBJ2-7
CDR3 protein: CASSQVGGGQTYEQYF
CDR3 DNA: TGTGCCAGCAGCCAAGTTGGGGGAGGGCAGACTTACGAGCAGTACTTC

V gene: TRBV27
clone size: once
D gene: NA
J gene: TRBJ1-4
CDR3 protein: CARGGVGEKLFF
CDR3 DNA: TGTGCTCGCGGGGGAGTAGGTGAAAAACTGTTTTTT

V gene: TRBV30
clone size: NA
D gene: TRBD2
J gene: TRBJ2-7
CDR3 protein: CAWSVSGSSPEQYF
CDR3 DNA: TGTGCCTGGAGTGTAAGCGGGAGCAGTCCCGAGCAGTACTTC

V gene: TRBV6-5
clone size: few
D gene: NA
J gene: TRBJ2-3
CDR3 protein: CASSTVRGRDTQYF
CDR3 DNA: TGTGCCAGCAGTACGGTCAGGGGGAGGGATACGCAGTATTTT

V gene: TRBV4-1
clone size: NA
D gene: NA
J gene: TRBJ2-2
CDR3 protein: CASSLRLGGTGELFF
CDR3 DNA: TGCGCCAGCAGCCTTCGACTAGGAGGGACCGGGGAGCTGTTTTTT

V gene: TRBV6-6
clone size: NA
D gene: TRBD2
J gene: TRBJ2-1
CDR3 protein: CASSYSLTSGYNEQFF
CDR3 DNA: TGTGCCAGCAGTTACTCGTTAACTAGCGGGTACAATGAGCAGTTCTTC

V gene: TRBV6-6
clone size: once
D gene: NA
J gene: TRBJ2-7
CDR3 protein: CASTRDFLSYEQYF
CDR3 DNA: TGTGCCAGCACCCGGGACTTCCTCTCCTACGAGCAGTACTTC

V gene: TRBV6-1
clone size: NA
D gene: TRBD1
J gene: TRBJ2-7
CDR3 protein: CASSVGTASSYEQYF
CDR3 DNA: TGTGCCAGCAGTGTTGGGACAGCCAGCTCCTACGAGCAGTACTTC

V gene: TRBV6-5
clone size: NA
D gene: TRBD1
J gene: TRBJ1-5
CDR3 protein: CASSRDREAQPQHF
CDR3 DNA: TGTGCCAGCAGTCGGGACAGGGAGGCTCAGCCCCAGCATTTT